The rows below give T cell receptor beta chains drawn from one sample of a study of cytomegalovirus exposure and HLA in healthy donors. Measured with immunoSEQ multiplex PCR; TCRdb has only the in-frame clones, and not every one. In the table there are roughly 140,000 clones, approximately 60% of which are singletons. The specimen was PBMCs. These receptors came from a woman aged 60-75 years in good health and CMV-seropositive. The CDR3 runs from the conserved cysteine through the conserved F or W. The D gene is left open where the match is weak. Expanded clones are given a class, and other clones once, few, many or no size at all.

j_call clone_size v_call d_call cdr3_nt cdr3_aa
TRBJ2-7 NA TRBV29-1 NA TGCAGCGTTGAAACAGGGAAATTGTACGAGCAGTACTTC CSVETGKLYEQYF
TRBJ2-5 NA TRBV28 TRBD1 TGTGCCAGCACCCTAACCGGGACAGGGTTCCAAGAGACCCAGTACTTC CASTLTGTGFQETQYF
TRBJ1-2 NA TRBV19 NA TGTGCCAGTAGCCCCAGGGGAAGCTATGGCTACACCTTC CASSPRGSYGYTF
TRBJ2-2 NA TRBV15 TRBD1 TGTGCCACCAGCAGAGTACAGGACAGGGGGGAGCTGTTTTTT CATSRVQDRGELFF
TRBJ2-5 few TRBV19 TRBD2 TGTGCCAGTAGTGGAGGGACTAGCGAGTTTGGAGAGACCCAGTACTTC CASSGGTSEFGETQYF
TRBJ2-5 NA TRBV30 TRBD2 TGTGCCTGGAGTTCAGGACTAGCGGGAGTAGAGACCCAGTACTTC CAWSSGLAGVETQYF
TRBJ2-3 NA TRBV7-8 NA TGTGCCAGCAGCCAATCCACAGATACGCAGTATTTT CASSQSTDTQYF
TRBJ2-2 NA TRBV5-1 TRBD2 TGCGCCAGCAGCAATTCAACGGGACTAGCGGTTATCACCGGGGAGCTGTTTTTT CASSNSTGLAVITGELFF
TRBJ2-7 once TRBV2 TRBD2 TGTGCCAGCCGGGAGGCGGGTAGGGAGCAGTACTTC CASREAGREQYF
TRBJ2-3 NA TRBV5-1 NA TGCGCCAGCAGCTTGCAGGACTGGCGCACAGATACGCAGTATTTT CASSLQDWRTDTQYF
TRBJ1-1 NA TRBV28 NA TGTGCCAGCAACGACAGAGGTGAAGCTTTCTTT CASNDRGEAFF
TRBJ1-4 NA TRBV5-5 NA TGTGCCAGCAGCTCACAGGGAGCTGGGGAAAAACTGTTTTTT CASSSQGAGEKLFF
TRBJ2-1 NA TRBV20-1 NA TGCAGTGCGAACAGGCTCTCCGAGCAGTTCTTC CSANRLSEQFF
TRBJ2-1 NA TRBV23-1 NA TGCGCCAGCAGCTACGGAGGGGCCGAGGAGCAGTTCTTC CASSYGGAEEQFF
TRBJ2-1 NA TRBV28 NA TGTGCCAGCAGTCTATTAATGTTGGGGCGGAATGAGCAGTTCTTC CASSLLMLGRNEQFF
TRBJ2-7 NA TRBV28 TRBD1 TGTGCCAGCAGTCTCCGGACAGGGACCTACGAGCAGTACTTC CASSLRTGTYEQYF
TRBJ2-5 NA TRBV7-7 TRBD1 TGTGCCAGCAGCTTAGACCTCGGACAGGGGGAAGAGACCCAGTACTTC CASSLDLGQGEETQYF
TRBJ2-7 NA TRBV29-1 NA TGCAGCGCCATGACAGCGTCCTACGAGCAGTACTTC CSAMTASYEQYF
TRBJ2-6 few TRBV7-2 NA TGTGCCAGCAGCGCCCTGGGGAGAGTCTCCTCTGGGGCCAACGTCCTGACTTTC CASSALGRVSSGANVLTF
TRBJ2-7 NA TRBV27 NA TGTGCCAGCAAGGGGCAGGAGACCTACGAGCAGTACTTC CASKGQETYEQYF
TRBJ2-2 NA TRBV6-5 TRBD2 TGTGCCAGCAGTTTCCTAGCGGGAGAGAACACCGGGGAGCTGTTTTTT CASSFLAGENTGELFF
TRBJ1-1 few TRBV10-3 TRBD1 TGTGCCATCAGACAGGGGGTGGCCACTGAAGCTTTCTTT CAIRQGVATEAFF
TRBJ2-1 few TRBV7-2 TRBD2 TGTGCCAGCATCCCGGGACTAGCGGGAGGGTTGAATGAGCAGTTCTTC CASIPGLAGGLNEQFF
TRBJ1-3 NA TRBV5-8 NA TGTGCCAGCAGCTTGTCGGGGATCCGCTCTGGAAACACCATATATTTT CASSLSGIRSGNTIYF
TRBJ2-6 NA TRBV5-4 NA TGTGCCAGCAGCTTCAACAGGAACTCTGGGGCCAACGTCCTGACTTTC CASSFNRNSGANVLTF
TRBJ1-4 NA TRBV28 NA TGTGCCAGCAGTTCCCCTGGCTCCACCGCAACTAATGAAAAACTGTTTTTT CASSSPGSTATNEKLFF
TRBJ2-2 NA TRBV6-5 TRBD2 TGTGCCAGCAGTTCGCCTAGCGGACAGAACACCGGGGAGCTGTTTTTT CASSSPSGQNTGELFF
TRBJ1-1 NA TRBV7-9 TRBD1 TGTGCCAGCAGCCAGGGACAGGGAAATCGAGCTTTCTTT CASSQGQGNRAFF
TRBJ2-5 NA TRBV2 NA TGTGCCAGCGGTCAGGGGCGTCAAGAGACCCAGTACTTC CASGQGRQETQYF
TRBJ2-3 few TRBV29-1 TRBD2 TGCAGCGCCGTTCGGCGGGAGGGGGGGACAGATACGCAGTATTTT CSAVRREGGTDTQYF
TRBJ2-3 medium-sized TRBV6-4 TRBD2 TGTGCCAGCAGAAGGCTAGCGGGAGACACAGATACGCAGTATTTT CASRRLAGDTDTQYF
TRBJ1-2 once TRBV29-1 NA TGCAGCGTTGAGCGGCCTAACTATGGCTACACCTTC CSVERPNYGYTF
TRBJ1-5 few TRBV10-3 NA TGTGCCATCAGTCAGGCGGGTGGCAATCAGCCCCAGCATTTT CAISQAGGNQPQHF
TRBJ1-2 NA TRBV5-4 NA TGTGCCAGCAGCTTGCGGACAGAAGATTATGGCTACACCTTC CASSLRTEDYGYTF
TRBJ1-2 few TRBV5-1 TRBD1 TGCGCCAGCAGAAATGCAGGGGGCGGCTATGGCTACACCTTC CASRNAGGGYGYTF
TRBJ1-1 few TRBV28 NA TGTGCCAGCAGTCGGTGGGGGCTGGGGAACACTGAAGCTTTCTTT CASSRWGLGNTEAFF
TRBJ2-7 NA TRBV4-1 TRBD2 TGCGCCAGCAGCCAAGATTCGGCTAGCGGGAGTAGGTGGCGCGAGCAGTACTTC CASSQDSASGSRWREQYF
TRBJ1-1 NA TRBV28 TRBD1 TGTGCCAGCAGCCAACCCAGACAGGGGGACACTGAAGCTTTCTTT CASSQPRQGDTEAFF
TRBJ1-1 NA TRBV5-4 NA TGTGCCAGCGGAGGTTGGGGGAACACTGAAGCTTTCTTT CASGGWGNTEAFF
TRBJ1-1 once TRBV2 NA TGTGCCAGCAGCCCTAGATTTTTATCCCAGAACACTGAAGCTTTCTTT CASSPRFLSQNTEAFF
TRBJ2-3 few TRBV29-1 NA TGCAGCGTTGAAGAACCAGGGGGGCGCGGCACAGATACGCAGTATTTT CSVEEPGGRGTDTQYF
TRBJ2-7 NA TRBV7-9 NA TGTGCCAGCAGCTGGGGGCTAGGGTCCTACGAGCAGTACTTC CASSWGLGSYEQYF
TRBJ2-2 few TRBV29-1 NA TGCAGCGTTAGACCGGGGACCGGGGAGCTGTTTTTT CSVRPGTGELFF
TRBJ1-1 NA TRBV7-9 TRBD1 TGTGCCAGCAGCTTCTGGGACAGGAGGAACACTGAAGCTTTCTTT CASSFWDRRNTEAFF
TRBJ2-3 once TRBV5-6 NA TGTGCCAGCAGCTTCACTAGCAAAGATACGCAGTATTTT CASSFTSKDTQYF
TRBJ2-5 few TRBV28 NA TGTGCCAGCAGTCCACGAGGGGGAGGGCAAGAGACCCAGTACTTC CASSPRGGGQETQYF
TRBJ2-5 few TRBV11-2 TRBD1 TGTGCCAGCAGCTCCCTGAGGGACAGGGAAGAGACCCAGTACTTC CASSSLRDREETQYF
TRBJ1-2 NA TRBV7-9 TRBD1 TGTGCCAGCAGCCGGACAGGGGGAAGCTATGGCTACACCTTC CASSRTGGSYGYTF
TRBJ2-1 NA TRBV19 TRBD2 TGTGCCAGTAGTATCACGGGTAGCGGGAGCTACAATGAGCAGTTCTTC CASSITGSGSYNEQFF
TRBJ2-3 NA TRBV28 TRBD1 TGTGCCAGCAAAACCAAGGCGGGGACAGGGACAGATACGCAGTATTTT CASKTKAGTGTDTQYF
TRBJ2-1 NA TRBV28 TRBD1 TGTGCCAGCAGGGTAGTGGGACAGGGCGACAATGAGCAGTTCTTC CASRVVGQGDNEQFF
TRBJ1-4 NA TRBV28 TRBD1 TGTGCCAGCGGACAGGTTAATGAAAAACTGTTTTTT CASGQVNEKLFF
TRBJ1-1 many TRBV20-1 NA TGCAGTGCCCGTCCCCGTCCTGAAGCTTTCTTT CSARPRPEAFF